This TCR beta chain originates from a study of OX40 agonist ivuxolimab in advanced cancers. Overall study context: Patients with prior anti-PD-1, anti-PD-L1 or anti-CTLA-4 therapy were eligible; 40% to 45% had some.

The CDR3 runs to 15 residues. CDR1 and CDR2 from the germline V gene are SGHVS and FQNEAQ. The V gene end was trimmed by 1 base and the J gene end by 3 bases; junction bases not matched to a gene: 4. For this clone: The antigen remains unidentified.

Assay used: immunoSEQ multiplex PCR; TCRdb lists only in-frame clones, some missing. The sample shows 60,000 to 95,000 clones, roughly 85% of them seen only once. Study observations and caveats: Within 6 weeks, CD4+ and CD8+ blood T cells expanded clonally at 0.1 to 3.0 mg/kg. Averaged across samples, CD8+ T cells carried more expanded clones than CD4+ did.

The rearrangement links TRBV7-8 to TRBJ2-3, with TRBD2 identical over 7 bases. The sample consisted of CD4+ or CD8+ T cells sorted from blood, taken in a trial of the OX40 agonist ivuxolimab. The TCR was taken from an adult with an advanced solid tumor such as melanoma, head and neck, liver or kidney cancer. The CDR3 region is CASSLDWGGTDTQYF. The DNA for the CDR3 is TGTGCCAGCAGCTTAGACTGGGGGGGGACAGATACGCAGTATTTT.